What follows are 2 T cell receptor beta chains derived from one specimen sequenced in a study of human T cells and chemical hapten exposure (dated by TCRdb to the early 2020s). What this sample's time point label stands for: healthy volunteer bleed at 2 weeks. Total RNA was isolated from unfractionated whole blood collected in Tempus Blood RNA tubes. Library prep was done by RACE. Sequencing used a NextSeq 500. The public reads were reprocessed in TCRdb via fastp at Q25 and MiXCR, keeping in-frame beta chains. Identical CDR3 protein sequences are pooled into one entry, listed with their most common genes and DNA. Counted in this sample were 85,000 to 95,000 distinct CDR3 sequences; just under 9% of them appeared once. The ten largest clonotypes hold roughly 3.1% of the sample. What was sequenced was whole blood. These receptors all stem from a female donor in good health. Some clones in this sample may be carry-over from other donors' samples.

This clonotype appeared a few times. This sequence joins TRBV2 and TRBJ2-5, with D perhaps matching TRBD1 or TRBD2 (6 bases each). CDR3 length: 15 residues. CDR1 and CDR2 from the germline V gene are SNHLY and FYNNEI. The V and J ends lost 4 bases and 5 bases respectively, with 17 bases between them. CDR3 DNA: TGTGCCAGCAGTGTGGTCGGGGGCGAGAAGGAGACCCAGTACTTC. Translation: CASSVVGGEKETQYF.

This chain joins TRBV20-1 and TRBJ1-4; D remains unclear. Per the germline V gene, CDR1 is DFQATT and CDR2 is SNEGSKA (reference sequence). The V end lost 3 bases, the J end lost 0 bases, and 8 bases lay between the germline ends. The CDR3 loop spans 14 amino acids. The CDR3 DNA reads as TGCAGTGCTAGCGGGATTCCAACTAATGAAAAACTGTTTTTT. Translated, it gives CSASGIPTNEKLFF.